Listed here are 2 T cell receptor beta chains from one sample, sequenced in a study of shared clonotypes between healthy human individuals. Profiled with immunoSEQ multiplex PCR; TCRdb holds only in-frame clones, not every one. The table records fewer than 1.8 million clones, just under 99% of them present only once. The sequenced sample consisted of naive CD4+ T cells sorted from blood. Subset given: CD45RA+ positively selected. These receptors were obtained from a man between 25 and 39 years old in good health.

J is TRBJ2-1 and V is TRBV7-2; TRBD2 is a possible D gene (6 bases). The CDR3 is 16 amino acids. The germline CDR1 and CDR2 sequences are SGHTA and FQGNSA. Trimming took 3 bases from V and 7 from J, leaving 19 bases between them. CDR3 DNA sequence: TGTGCCAGCAGCTTGGTGGCGGGCGGGGTCAGAAATGAGCAGTTCTTC. Translated, it gives CASSLVAGGVRNEQFF.

The rearrangement joins TRBV29-1 to TRBJ2-3; 7 nucleotides agree with TRBD2. Germline V gene sequence: CDR1 SQVTM, CDR2 ANQGSEA. The CDR3 loop spans 13 amino acids. J was trimmed by 2 bases and V by 7 bases; bases with no gene match: 6. CDR3 residues: CSAATSFTDTQYF. The CDR3, as DNA: TGCAGCGCGGCGACTAGCTTCACAGATACGCAGTATTTT.